This T cell receptor (beta chain) emerged from a study of T cells in Graves' hyperthyroidism and ophthalmopathy (dated by TCRdb to between 2018 and 2020). Regarding the research as a whole: Peripheral blood was sampled at the time of initial diagnosis, prior to any treatment. Whether ophthalmopathy could be predicted prospectively was tested in an independent validation cohort made up of approximately 19 hyperthyroidism patients plus 17 patients who later progressed to ophthalmopathy. The approximately 95 discovery patients were divided at random into training and test sets in a 7:3 ratio. TCR V-J signatures able to tell the groups apart were searched for in a discovery cohort of 90 to 100 patients, of whom roughly 42 had Graves' ophthalmopathy and around 56 had stable Graves' hyperthyroidism. According to the paper, TCR Vbeta CDR3 sequencing was carried out on around 140 peripheral blood samples, which came from about 45 ophthalmopathy, under 85 hyperthyroidism and around 17 progressor patients. After blood sampling, hyperthyroidism patients were treated with methimazole at a starting dose of 30 mg daily, and ophthalmopathy patients were treated with high-dose intravenous methylprednisolone. The study also compared thyroid tissue and blood T-cell repertoires from five or six Graves' hyperthyroidism patients. The full study reports these points: Ophthalmopathy was separated from stable hyperthyroidism by a 13 V-J signature model, with 87.88% sensitivity and 81% to 82% specificity obtained in cross-validation and 80%/75% obtained in testing. In validation, the model predicted progression to ophthalmopathy with about 71% sensitivity and about 72% specificity, a median of 6.5 months before onset. Sample size was not statistically predetermined, and blinding of investigators to group allocation was not performed. Most expanded thyroid clonotypes (frequency above 0.001) were also found in blood, which suggests that blood repertoires may mirror thyroid immune responses.

The V end loses 4 bases and the J end loses 5 bases, and a stretch of 6 bases separates them. Per the germline V gene, MDHEN is the CDR1 and SYDVKM is the CDR2. The CDR3 covers 11 residues, taking in both the cysteine and the phenylalanine. The sequence is cut down to CDR3 DNA, 33 bases in frame from base 1. Graves' hyperthyroidism was defined as stable when no progression to ophthalmopathy occurred over 18 months of follow-up. Hyperthyroidism patients were newly diagnosed, had a disease duration of under 2 months, and were aged 18 to 65 years. The study excluded patients with uncontrolled infections, other autoimmune diseases, pregnancy or lactation. Diagnoses were based on clinical symptoms, serum thyroxine and TRAb, thyroid ultrasound and orbital computed tomography. Ficoll-Paque density gradient centrifugation was used to isolate PBMCs from around 9.1 ml of fresh peripheral blood. Total RNA was extracted with Trizol reagent, and quality was checked on an Agilent 2100 Bioanalyzer.

Amplification of TCR beta CDR3 regions was carried out from RNA transcripts. The first round of RT-PCR for the TCR CDR3 was performed with the HTBI primer set and the Qiagen OneStep RT-PCR kit. Libraries were constructed in a second round of multiplex PCR, after which size selection and purification were performed. The libraries were sequenced on an Illumina HiSeq2000 using paired-end 100 bp reads. In the authors' own workflow: SOAPnuke was used to process the raw data, with reads discarded if the reads contained adapters or uncalled bases, had a mean Phred below 15, or lacked an exact constant-primer or identifier match. COPE v1.2.5 was used to merge the high-quality paired reads, and each unique nucleotide sequence was defined as a clonotype. MiTCR v1.1 was used to align clonotypes to the IMGT TRBV, TRBD and TRBJ reference segments. The analysis included only V-J combinations with a frequency above 0.0001, which together covered 99% to 99.2% of the repertoires. A TCS score was defined as the ratio of F50 (clonal expansion) to E x V (chaos), with BLOSUM62-based TCRdist applied between CDR3 peptides within each V-J. Welch's t-statistics and random forest reduced fewer than 550 V-J features to around 14, which were used in a naive Bayes classifier (R e1071). TCRdb itself trimmed the public reads at Q25 with fastp, ran MiXCR and retained productive beta chains. Records with the same CDR3 protein are collapsed into one entry carrying the most frequent genes and DNA. Here the V and J calls rest on TCRdb's processing, not on the authors' analysis. The sample includes fewer than 700,000 distinct CDR3 sequences, with 16% observed a single time. 3.8% of the sample goes to the ten largest clones.

This clonotype was counted at least ten times. Its antigen is unknown. No base quality values were provided; no much bigger clone lies one nucleotide off. The sequence derives from a woman under 40 with Graves' hyperthyroidism. The chain uses TRBV28 and TRBJ2-7; the D region possibly corresponds to TRBD1 (6 bases align). Sequenced input: blood. The CDR3 loop reads CASSYRDEQYF. The nucleotides read TGTGCCAGCAGTTACAGGGACGAGCAGTACTTC. Reference TRBV28 and TRBJ2-7 proteins supply the regions before and after the CDR3; the full variable domain is: DVKVTQSSRYLVKRTGEKVFLECVQDMDHENMFWYRQDPGLGLRLIYFSYDVKMKEKGDIPEGYSVSREKKERFSLILESASTNQTSMYLCASSYRDEQYFGPGTRLTVT.